The 15 T cell receptor beta chains listed next were all sequenced from one sample in a study of shared clonotypes between healthy human individuals. Assay used: immunoSEQ multiplex PCR; TCRdb lists only in-frame clones, some missing. The data hold 1,400,000 or so clones, with approximately 98.5% observed a single time. Sample: naive CD4+ T cells sorted from blood. The subset is: CD45RA+ positively selected. The receptors were sampled from a man younger than 45 in good health.

The rearrangement links TRBV11-2 to TRBJ1-2; D is undetermined. CDR3 size: 12 residues. Germline lookup yields CDR1 SGHAT and CDR2 FQNNGV. Trimming removed 5 bases at V and 3 bases at J, with 7 bases between. CDR3 sequence (DNA): TGTGCCAGCAGCCTACGGGACTATGGCTACACCTTC. This gives the protein CASSLRDYGYTF. Combining the CDR3 with reference TRBV11-2 and TRBJ1-2 gives the whole variable domain EAGVAQSPRYKIIEKRQSVAFWCNPISGHATLYWYQQILGQGPKLLIQFQNNGVVDDSQLPKDRFSAERLKGVDSTLKIQPAKLEDSAVYLCASSLRDYGYTFGSGTRLTVV.

In nucleotides, the CDR3 is TGTGCCAGCTCACCACAGTGGGTGACAGGGGCCTCCTCTGGGGCCAACGTCCTGACTTTC. Protein sequence: CASSPQWVTGASSGANVLTF. This chain links TRBV18 with TRBJ2-6; the match to TRBD1 covers 8 bases. J gave up 0 bases and V 1 base, and 11 bases lay outside the gene matches. The CDR3 loop spans 20 amino acids. Germline V CDR1 and CDR2: KGHSH, LQKENI.

This clone was recorded only once. The chain employs TRBV6-1 and TRBJ1-4; possible D gene TRBD1, 6 bases. Germline CDR1 and CDR2: MNHNS and SASEGT. V lost 6 bases and J lost 8, with 16 bases in between. The CDR3 is made up of 14 amino acids. CDR3 bases: TGTGCCAGCAGGAATCAGGGGAGTCTCGAAAAACTGTTTTTT. Its protein is CASRNQGSLEKLFF.

The V call is TRBV9, the J call TRBJ1-1; D might be TRBD1 (6 bases). The V end lost 0 bases, the J end lost 4 bases, and 13 bases lay between the germline ends. This CDR3 has 15 residues. The germline V gene encodes CDR1 SGDLS and CDR2 YYNGEE. CDR3: CASSVGGRGGTEAFF. The CDR3 DNA is TGTGCCAGCAGCGTAGGGGGCAGGGGAGGCACTGAAGCTTTCTTT.

The rearrangement joins TRBV14 to TRBJ2-2; D unresolved. The germline V gene has CDR1 SGHDN and CDR2 FVKESK. This CDR3 has 14 amino acids. The V and J ends lost 1 base and 4 bases respectively, with 7 bases between them. The DNA for the CDR3 is TGTGCCAGCAGCCAAGTAATCTTCACCGGGGAGCTGTTTTTT. The encoded protein is CASSQVIFTGELFF.

The chain couples TRBV29-1 to TRBJ2-3, with 8 bases aligning to TRBD1. The CDR3 has 16 residues. Losses at the gene ends were 0 bases for V and 6 bases for J; bases not matched to a gene: 11. Germline V gene sequence: CDR1 SQVTM, CDR2 ANQGSEA. This CDR3 reads CSVEDTGTGGEDTQYF. In DNA, the CDR3 is TGCAGCGTTGAAGACACCGGGACAGGCGGCGAGGATACGCAGTATTTT.

The rearrangement joins TRBV7-9 to TRBJ1-2; no reliable D call. The CDR3 consists of 14 residues. Per the germline V gene, CDR1 is SEHNR and CDR2 is FQNEAQ (reference sequence). V was pared by 1 base and J by 5 bases, with 11 bases between. The CDR3 DNA follows: TGTGCCAGCAGCTTAGATTTATGGGGTTATGGCTACACCTTC. Translated, it gives CASSLDLWGYGYTF.

This chain links TRBV7-9 with TRBJ2-2; 11 positions agree with TRBD1. Germline V gene data show CDR1 as SEHNR and CDR2 as FQNEAQ (reference sequence). The CDR3 runs 16 residues. Trimming took 3 bases from V and 6 from J; bases not matched to a gene: 6. The CDR3 region has the DNA TGTGCCAGCAGCTTCCGGACAGGGGGCCTCGCCGGGGAGCTGTTTTTT. Residues: CASSFRTGGLAGELFF.

The V and J genes are TRBV10-3 and TRBJ1-5; 7 bases match TRBD1. The CDR3 runs 16 residues. With V trimmed by 2 bases and J by 2 bases, 6 bases remained unmatched. In germline, CDR1 is ENHRY, CDR2 SYGVKD. The CDR3 sequence is CAISEVGQRGNQPQHF. CDR3 coding DNA: TGTGCCATCAGTGAGGTGGGACAGAGGGGCAATCAGCCCCAGCATTTT.

This rearrangement joins TRBV7-9 to TRBJ2-7; D possibly matches TRBD1 or TRBD2 (5 bases each). Germline V gives CDR1 SEHNR, CDR2 FQNEAQ (reference sequence). The length of the CDR3 is 16 residues. Trimming pared 5 bases from V and 1 base from J, leaving 18 bases between. In nucleotides, the CDR3 is TGTGCCAGCAGCCCGAGGACGTTGGGACGGTCCTACGAGCAGTACTTC. Amino acid sequence: CASSPRTLGRSYEQYF.

This chain links TRBV5-4 with TRBJ2-5; TRBD2 matches 14 bases. This CDR3 region has 15 residues. V was clipped by 4 bases and J by 7 bases; unmatched bases: 6. Germline V lookup: CDR1 SGHNT, CDR2 YYREEE (reference sequence). The CDR3 here is CASSGRLAGGVTQYF. The CDR3 DNA reads TGTGCCAGCAGCGGGAGACTAGCGGGAGGGGTGACCCAGTACTTC.

The chain employs TRBV5-4 and TRBJ2-7; D is unresolved. CDR1 is SGHNT, CDR2 YYREEE, per germline (reference sequence). V shed 0 bases and J shed 0 bases, with 1 base lying between them. CDR3 length: 12 amino acids. CDR3 sequence (DNA): TGTGCCAGCAGCTTGGCCTCCTACGAGCAGTACTTC. This sequence encodes CASSLASYEQYF.

This chain links TRBV9 with TRBJ1-1; a possible D gene is TRBD1 (5 bases). V gave up 6 bases and J gave up 4 bases, with 16 bases separating them. The germline V gene has CDR1 SGDLS and CDR2 YYNGEE. The CDR3 covers 14 residues. CDR3 DNA sequence: TGTGCCAGCACCATAGATCAGGGATCCACTGAAGCTTTCTTT. This translates into CASTIDQGSTEAFF.

This clone has only one observation. This specimen includes other DNA sequences encoding the same CDR3. The chain has TRBV7-9 and TRBJ2-7, with TRBD1 matching 7 bases. This CDR3 has 13 amino acids. CDR1 and CDR2 (germline): SEHNR, FQNEAQ (reference sequence). Trimming removed 1 base from V and 6 bases from J; junction bases left unmatched: 3. In DNA, the CDR3 is TGTGCCAGCAGCTTAGACAGGGGCGGCGAGCAGTACTTC. Translation: CASSLDRGGEQYF.

On this clone itself: The sample holds other DNA sequences that translate to the same CDR3. This rearrangement joins TRBV28 to TRBJ2-3; TRBD2 agrees at 8 bases. Germline V gene data show CDR1 as MDHEN and CDR2 as SYDVKM. This CDR3 has 12 residues. Written as DNA, the CDR3 is TGTGCTGGGAGCGGGAGTACAGATACGCAGTATTTT. Amino acids: CAGSGSTDTQYF.